This TCR beta chain was obtained from a study of blood T cell repertoires in COVID-19. The wider study: Samples taken during acute and convalescent COVID-19 were collected in the United States, Italy and Spain. Nucleic acid was either cDNA or gDNA, and it came from T cells, B-cell-depleted T cells, or PBMCs.

Germline lookup yields CDR1 SGDLS and CDR2 YYNGEE. CDR3 length: 15 amino acids. V was clipped by 3 bases and J by 7 bases; unmatched bases: 5. This clone was seen a single time. As handled by the study authors: Estimated nucleated cell counts came from reference gene primer amplification. Measured with immunoSEQ multiplex PCR; TCRdb has only the in-frame clones, and not every one. V, J and clone size are those of that table, while D and trimming were read from the DNA. The profile shows around 250,000 clones, around 90% of them singletons. The chain recombines TRBV9 with TRBJ1-6; TRBD1 matches at 9 bases. Sequenced input: peripheral blood. This TCR came from a woman aged 60-70 years with COVID-19, enrolled during active disease. The CDR3 is CASSGTGTGNSPLHF. The CDR3 region has the DNA TGTGCCAGCAGCGGAACCGGGACAGGGAATTCACCCCTCCACTTT.